The 30 T cell receptor beta chains below were found in one sample sequenced in a study of long-term antiretroviral therapy in people with HIV (dated by TCRdb to between 2020 and 2023). The immunoSEQ hsTCRB v3.0 assay was used at survey level resolution to sequence the TRB variable region. As stored in TCRdb, this immuneACCESS dataset retains in-frame rearrangements with V and J assigned. A fraction of the clones does not appear; measured against another copy, unresolved V genes explain less than half of the discrepancy, and the remainder lacks a known reason. Here the sample has 25,000 to 30,000 clones; around 85% occur a single time. The ten largest make up just under 8.5% of the sample. Sequencing used unsorted PBMCs, obtained 3 years after starting antiretroviral therapy. The receptors here all came from a man aged 35 to 55 with HIV.

This clone occurred once. This chain joins TRBV30 and TRBJ2-1; no reliable D call. Germline V gene lookup returns CDR1 GTSNPN and CDR2 SVGIG (reference sequence). The ends were cut back, 0 bases at V and 3 bases at J, with 9 bases in the middle. The CDR3 runs 14 residues. CDR3 protein: CAWSVMSVYNEQFF. The CDR3 bases are TGTGCCTGGAGTGTAATGTCAGTCTACAATGAGCAGTTCTTC.

The J gene is TRBJ1-1, the V gene TRBV28, with unresolved D. V was trimmed by 5 bases and J by 1 base, leaving 14 bases between them. The length of the CDR3 is 15 residues. Germline V gene data show CDR1 as MDHEN and CDR2 as SYDVKM. The DNA for the CDR3 is TGTGCCAGCAGTCTCCTTGAGAACAAGAACACTGAAGCTTTCTTT. The encoded protein is CASSLLENKNTEAFF.

The chain recombines TRBV29-1 with TRBJ2-7; a possible D gene is TRBD1 (8 bases). This CDR3 is built from 13 residues. The V gene's germline CDR1 is SQVTM and CDR2 ANQGSEA. Trimming removed 5 bases from V and 1 base from J, with 12 bases in between. CDR3 in amino acids: CSVHRGGSYEQYF. The CDR3 DNA follows: TGCAGCGTTCACAGGGGGGGATCCTACGAGCAGTACTTC.

The genes are TRBV13 and TRBJ2-1; weak D call: TRBD1 (5 bases). Per the germline V gene, CDR1 is PRHDT and CDR2 is FYEKMQ (reference sequence). Trimming cost V 6 bases and J 3 bases, with 6 bases left between them. The CDR3 runs 12 residues. CDR3: CASSQGYNEQFF. CDR3 coding DNA: TGTGCCAGCAGTCAGGGCTACAATGAGCAGTTCTTC. Full variable domain (outside the CDR3, taken from reference TRBV13 and TRBJ2-1): AAGVIQSPRHLIKEKRETATLKCYPIPRHDTVYWYQQGPGQDPQFLISFYEKMQSDKGSIPDRFSAQQFSDYHSELNMSSLELGDSALYFCASSQGYNEQFFGPGTRLTVL.

This sequence joins TRBV5-1 and TRBJ1-2, with TRBD1 identical over 7 bases. The ends lost 4 bases at V and 2 bases at J; junction bases unmatched: 5. Germline-derived CDR1 and CDR2 are SGHRS and YFSETQ. The CDR3 runs to 14 residues. CDR3 sequence reads: CASSPGQANYGYTF. The CDR3 DNA reads TGCGCCAGCAGCCCCGGACAGGCCAACTATGGCTACACCTTC.

V and J are TRBV19 and TRBJ2-1; 10 bases match TRBD2. The junction had 3 bases not matched to a gene; V was cut back by 5 bases and J by 2 bases. The CDR3 covers 15 residues. Germline CDR1 and CDR2: LNHDA and SQIVND (reference sequence). The CDR3 spells CASSEAGGTYNEQFF. The CDR3 coding sequence is TGTGCCAGTAGTGAAGCGGGGGGGACCTACAATGAGCAGTTCTTC.

CDR3 bases: TGCAGCGTAGCCGGGACAGGGGGTTCCGGGGAGCTGTTTTTT. Residues: CSVAGTGGSGELFF. V gene TRBV29-1 combines with J gene TRBJ2-2; 11 positions match TRBD1. After removal of 6 bases from V and 6 bases from J, the junction contained 6 bases not matched to a gene. This CDR3 has 14 amino acids. Germline V gene sequence: CDR1 SQVTM, CDR2 ANQGSEA.

The chain carries TRBV7-9 and TRBJ2-1; unclear D gene. In germline, CDR1 is SEHNR, CDR2 FQNEAQ (reference sequence). V shed 2 bases and J shed 6 bases, with 5 bases lying between them. CDR3 size: 12 residues. This CDR3 reads CASSLSRNEQFF. DNA for the CDR3: TGTGCCAGCAGCTTATCCCGCAATGAGCAGTTCTTC.

The chain combines TRBV5-1 with TRBJ2-7, with 8 bases aligning to TRBD1. Trimming took 0 bases from V and 0 from J; bases not matched to a gene: 5. This CDR3 region has 16 residues. Germline-derived CDR1 and CDR2 are SGHRS and YFSETQ. CDR3 region: CASSLGGDRSSYEQYF. The DNA for the CDR3 is TGCGCCAGCAGCTTGGGGGGGGACAGGAGCTCCTACGAGCAGTACTTC.

This sequence joins TRBV5-1 and TRBJ2-1; perhaps TRBD1 as D (5 bases). Germline V gene data show CDR1 as SGHRS and CDR2 as YFSETQ. The CDR3 is made up of 13 amino acids. V lost 6 bases and J lost 4, with 11 bases in between. CDR3 protein: CASTQGIYNEQFF. The DNA of the CDR3 is TGCGCCAGCACCCAGGGTATTTACAATGAGCAGTTCTTC. The entire variable domain, with the rest obtained from reference TRBV5-1 and TRBJ2-1, is as follows: KAGVTQTPRYLIKTRGQQVTLSCSPISGHRSVSWYQQTPGQGLQFLFEYFSETQRNKGNFPGRFSGRQFSNSRSEMNVSTLELGDSALYLCASTQGIYNEQFFGPGTRLTVL.

The V and J genes are TRBV19 and TRBJ2-3; the match to TRBD1 covers 8 bases. Germline CDR1 is LNHDA and CDR2 is SQIVND (reference sequence). The V segment lost 3 bases and the J segment 6 bases; nucleotides outside the gene matches: 5. The CDR3 is made up of 14 amino acids. The CDR3 reads CASSIRTGSDTQYF. In DNA, the CDR3 is TGTGCCAGTAGTATCCGGACAGGGTCGGATACGCAGTATTTT. The full variable domain, in which reference TRBV19 and TRBJ2-3 provide the parts outside the CDR3, is DGGITQSPKYLFRKEGQNVTLSCEQNLNHDAMYWYRQDPGQGLRLIYYSQIVNDFQKGDIAEGYSVSREKKESFPLTVTSAQKNPTAFYLCASSIRTGSDTQYFGPGTRLTVL.

The V call is TRBV10-3, the J call TRBJ2-2; 11 positions match TRBD2. The V gene's germline CDR1 is ENHRY and CDR2 SYGVKD. Losses at the gene ends were 6 bases for V and 5 bases for J; bases not matched to a gene: 11. This CDR3 is built from 17 residues. CDR3 sequence reads: CAIREPTLAGGTGELFF. The CDR3 DNA reads TGTGCCATCAGGGAGCCGACGCTAGCGGGAGGAACCGGGGAGCTGTTTTTT.

The chain carries TRBV27 and TRBJ1-5; D is uncertain. Trimming removed 4 bases at V and 3 bases at J, with 10 bases between. The CDR3 contains 14 residues. Germline assignment: CDR1 MNHEY and CDR2 SMNVEV (reference sequence). CDR3: CASSSNLNNQPQHF. The CDR3 DNA reads as TGTGCCAGCAGTTCGAATCTCAACAATCAGCCCCAGCATTTT.

The chain links TRBV14 to TRBJ2-7, with 12 bases aligning to TRBD2. Germline V CDR1 and CDR2: SGHDN, FVKESK. The J segment lost 6 bases and the V segment lost 3 bases, leaving 9 bases of the junction unmatched. There are 16 residues in the CDR3. CDR3 sequence reads: CASSHQRTSGTFEQYF. CDR3 DNA sequence: TGTGCCAGCAGCCACCAAAGGACTAGCGGGACTTTCGAGCAGTACTTC. Full variable domain (missing parts from reference TRBV14 and TRBJ2-7): EAGVTQFPSHSVIEKGQTVTLRCDPISGHDNLYWYRRVMGKEIKFLLHFVKESKQDESGMPNNRFLAERTGGTYSTLKVQPAELEDSGVYFCASSHQRTSGTFEQYFGPGTRLTVT.

The chain has TRBV5-4 and TRBJ1-2, with D unresolved. Deletions cut 1 base from V and 3 bases from J, with 10 bases between. Per germline, CDR1 SGHNT and CDR2 YYREEE (reference sequence). This CDR3 is 14 amino acids long. In nucleotides, the CDR3 is TGTGCCAGCAGCTTGCCCCTCAAGGACTATGGCTACACCTTC. This encodes CASSLPLKDYGYTF.

The chain is built from TRBV2 and TRBJ1-5; no definite D call. Germline loops: CDR1 SNHLY, CDR2 FYNNEI. The CDR3 runs to 20 residues. V was shortened by 2 bases and J by 2 bases, with 25 bases between the two germline ends. CDR3 sequence reads: CASSEIIRLSAGRGNQPQHF. DNA of the CDR3: TGTGCCAGCAGTGAAATTATACGGCTGTCCGCAGGACGGGGCAATCAGCCCCAGCATTTT.

The chain links TRBV10-1 to TRBJ2-3, with unresolved D. The V and J ends lost 1 base and 0 bases respectively, with 5 bases between them. The CDR3 length is 14 residues. CDR1 is WNHNN, CDR2 SYGVQD, per germline (reference sequence). The CDR3 is CASSEWSSTDTQYF. The CDR3 region has the DNA TGCGCCAGCAGTGAGTGGAGTAGCACAGATACGCAGTATTTT.

This rearrangement joins TRBV7-9 to TRBJ2-1, with 7 bases fitting TRBD2. Looked up from germline, CDR1 is SEHNR and CDR2 is FQNEAQ (reference sequence). The CDR3 length is 17 residues. Trimming cost V 1 base and J 0 bases; bases outside gene matches: 6. As DNA, the CDR3 is TGTGCCAGCAGCTTAGTCCTAGCGGTGAGCTCCTACAATGAGCAGTTCTTC. Translating it yields CASSLVLAVSSYNEQFF.

The chain recombines TRBV27 with TRBJ2-1, with TRBD2 matching 8 bases. The ends lost 5 bases at V and 4 bases at J; junction bases unmatched: 10. In germline, CDR1 is MNHEY, CDR2 SMNVEV (reference sequence). This CDR3 spans 16 amino acids. CDR3 coding DNA: TGTGCCAGCAGTCAAGGGGAAGCGGGAGCGTACAATGAGCAGTTCTTC. Protein sequence: CASSQGEAGAYNEQFF.

J is TRBJ2-7 and V is TRBV27, with D perhaps assigned TRBD1 or TRBD2 (6 bases each). The germline V and J ends were trimmed by 3 bases and 5 bases, with 26 bases remaining between them. The CDR3 is 18 residues long. Per the germline V gene, CDR1 is MNHEY and CDR2 is SMNVEV (reference sequence). Here the CDR3 DNA reads TGTGCCAGCAGTTTTAACCCCCACAGGGATCGGGGGATCCACGAGCAGTACTTC. Its protein is CASSFNPHRDRGIHEQYF.

This chain joins TRBV7-9 and TRBJ1-1; D gene ambiguous. Trimming cost V 1 base and J 1 base, with 10 bases left between them. The CDR3 is made up of 15 amino acids. The germline gives CDR1 SEHNR, CDR2 FQNEAQ (reference sequence). The CDR3 coding sequence is TGTGCCAGCAGCTTAGTAGGGCGGAGGAACACTGAAGCTTTCTTT. Encoded protein: CASSLVGRRNTEAFF.

In regard to this clone: Other DNA sequences from this sample encode an identical CDR3 as well. This chain joins TRBV5-6 and TRBJ1-4; D unclear. The CDR3 covers 14 residues. V lost 1 base and J lost 2, with 6 bases in between. The V gene's germline CDR1 is SGHDT and CDR2 YYEEEE. In nucleotides, the CDR3 is TGTGCCAGCAGCTTGATTGCGACTAATGAAAAACTGTTTTTT. Its translation: CASSLIATNEKLFF. The full variable domain, its missing parts supplied by reference TRBV5-6 and TRBJ1-4, is DAGVTQSPTHLIKTRGQQVTLRCSPKSGHDTVSWYQQALGQGPQFIFQYYEEEERQRGNFPDRFSGHQFPNYSSELNVNALLLGDSALYLCASSLIATNEKLFFGSGTQLSVL.

The V gene is TRBV2, the J gene TRBJ1-6; no firm D call. Trimming took 7 bases from V and 0 from J, leaving 7 bases between them. The CDR3 is made up of 14 amino acids. The germline CDR1 and CDR2 sequences are SNHLY and FYNNEI. This CDR3 reads CASTRSSYNSPLHF. In nucleotides, the CDR3 is TGTGCCAGCACCCGGAGCTCCTATAATTCACCCCTCCACTTT.

The rearrangement joins TRBV10-3 to TRBJ1-2; 7 nucleotides agree with TRBD1. Germline CDR1 is ENHRY and CDR2 is SYGVKD. The CDR3 spans 15 residues. The V and J ends lost 4 bases and 1 base, in that order; junction bases with no gene match: 6. The CDR3 is CAISAGTAVNYGYTF. The CDR3 nucleotides are TGTGCCATCAGTGCTGGGACAGCAGTTAACTATGGCTACACCTTC.

The chain uses TRBV6-1 and TRBJ1-5; 9 nucleotides line up with TRBD1. Trimming cost V 0 bases and J 2 bases; bases outside gene matches: 8. Germline-derived CDR1 and CDR2 are MNHNS and SASEGT. The CDR3 consists of 18 residues. This CDR3 is CASSEARGTGYRNQPQHF. The CDR3 DNA reads as TGTGCCAGCAGTGAAGCGCGGGGGACAGGGTACCGCAATCAGCCCCAGCATTTT.

This clone was recorded a few times. The V and J genes are TRBV2 and TRBJ2-2, with 7 bases fitting TRBD1. J lost 7 bases, V lost 6 bases, and 8 bases had no gene match. Per the germline V gene, CDR1 is SNHLY and CDR2 is FYNNEI. CDR3 length equals 14 residues. This chain's CDR3 is CASRGDSMFGELFF. DNA for the CDR3: TGTGCCAGCAGGGGGGACAGCATGTTCGGGGAGCTGTTTTTT.

This chain links TRBV11-3 with TRBJ2-1; 7 positions match TRBD1. The CDR3 length is 15 residues. The J segment lost 4 bases and the V segment lost 4 bases, leaving 7 bases of the junction unmatched. Germline V gives CDR1 SGHNT, CDR2 YENEEA. CDR3 loop: CASSSMGDSYNEQFF. DNA for the CDR3: TGTGCCAGCAGCTCGATGGGGGACAGTTACAATGAGCAGTTCTTC.

V usage is TRBV29-1 and J usage is TRBJ1-1; no definite D call. V dropped 3 bases and J dropped 2 bases, with 10 bases sitting between them. This CDR3 is 13 amino acids long. CDR1 is SQVTM, CDR2 ANQGSEA, per germline. The DNA of the CDR3 is TGCAGCGTTGAGCTCAGTCAAAACACTGAAGCTTTCTTT. Protein: CSVELSQNTEAFF.

This clone was observed a few times. This chain links TRBV9 with TRBJ2-2; 11 bases agree with TRBD2. The J segment lost 1 base and the V segment lost 3 bases, leaving 2 bases of the junction unmatched. CDR1 SGDLS and CDR2 YYNGEE come from the germline V gene. The CDR3 consists of 16 residues. Here the CDR3 DNA reads TGTGCCAGCAGCGCTACTAGCGGGGGGAACACCGGGGAGCTGTTTTTT. This sequence encodes CASSATSGGNTGELFF.

The count of this clone is one. The chain couples TRBV30 to TRBJ2-2; TRBD1 might be the D (5 bases). CDR1 is GTSNPN and CDR2 is SVGIG in the germline V gene (reference sequence). There are 12 residues in the CDR3. Trimming pared 8 bases from V and 8 bases from J, leaving 15 bases between. The CDR3 reads CAGKGPFGELFF. The CDR3 DNA reads TGTGCCGGAAAGGGGCCTTTTGGGGAGCTGTTTTTT.